This T cell receptor beta chain was recovered during a study of blood T cells in healthy people across ages. Each of the donors had ten milliliters of peripheral blood drawn into EDTA-treated Vacutainer tubes. Isolating PBMCs gave at least 6.5 million of these cells per sample. The study's findings and limits: Diversity estimates drawn from one million T cells were deemed underestimates.

Primed by a sample-barcoded 5' primer and a J-beta primer mix, a second PCR proceeded for roughly 6 to 12 cycles. Tagging of each cDNA molecule was performed by a template-switch adaptor with 12 random nucleotides. TCRdb called the 5' RACE reads again in MiXCR, with one record for every CDR3 protein. This table holds 700,000 to 950,000 distinct CDR3 sequences, about 42% found once. The CDR3 length is 14 residues. Deletions cut 2 bases from V and 8 bases from J, with 15 bases between. Per the germline V gene, CDR1 is MNHEY and CDR2 is SVGEGT. The sample holds a few counts of this clonotype. Its antigen is currently unknown.

The sequenced material came from blood. This chain joins TRBV6-2 or TRBV6-3 and TRBJ1-2; a possible D gene is TRBD1 (5 bases). This TCR was recovered from a woman aged 60-70 years in good health. For the CDR3, the DNA is TGTGCCAGCAGTTACCGAGGACAATCCACCGGCTACACCTTC. Its protein is CASSYRGQSTGYTF.